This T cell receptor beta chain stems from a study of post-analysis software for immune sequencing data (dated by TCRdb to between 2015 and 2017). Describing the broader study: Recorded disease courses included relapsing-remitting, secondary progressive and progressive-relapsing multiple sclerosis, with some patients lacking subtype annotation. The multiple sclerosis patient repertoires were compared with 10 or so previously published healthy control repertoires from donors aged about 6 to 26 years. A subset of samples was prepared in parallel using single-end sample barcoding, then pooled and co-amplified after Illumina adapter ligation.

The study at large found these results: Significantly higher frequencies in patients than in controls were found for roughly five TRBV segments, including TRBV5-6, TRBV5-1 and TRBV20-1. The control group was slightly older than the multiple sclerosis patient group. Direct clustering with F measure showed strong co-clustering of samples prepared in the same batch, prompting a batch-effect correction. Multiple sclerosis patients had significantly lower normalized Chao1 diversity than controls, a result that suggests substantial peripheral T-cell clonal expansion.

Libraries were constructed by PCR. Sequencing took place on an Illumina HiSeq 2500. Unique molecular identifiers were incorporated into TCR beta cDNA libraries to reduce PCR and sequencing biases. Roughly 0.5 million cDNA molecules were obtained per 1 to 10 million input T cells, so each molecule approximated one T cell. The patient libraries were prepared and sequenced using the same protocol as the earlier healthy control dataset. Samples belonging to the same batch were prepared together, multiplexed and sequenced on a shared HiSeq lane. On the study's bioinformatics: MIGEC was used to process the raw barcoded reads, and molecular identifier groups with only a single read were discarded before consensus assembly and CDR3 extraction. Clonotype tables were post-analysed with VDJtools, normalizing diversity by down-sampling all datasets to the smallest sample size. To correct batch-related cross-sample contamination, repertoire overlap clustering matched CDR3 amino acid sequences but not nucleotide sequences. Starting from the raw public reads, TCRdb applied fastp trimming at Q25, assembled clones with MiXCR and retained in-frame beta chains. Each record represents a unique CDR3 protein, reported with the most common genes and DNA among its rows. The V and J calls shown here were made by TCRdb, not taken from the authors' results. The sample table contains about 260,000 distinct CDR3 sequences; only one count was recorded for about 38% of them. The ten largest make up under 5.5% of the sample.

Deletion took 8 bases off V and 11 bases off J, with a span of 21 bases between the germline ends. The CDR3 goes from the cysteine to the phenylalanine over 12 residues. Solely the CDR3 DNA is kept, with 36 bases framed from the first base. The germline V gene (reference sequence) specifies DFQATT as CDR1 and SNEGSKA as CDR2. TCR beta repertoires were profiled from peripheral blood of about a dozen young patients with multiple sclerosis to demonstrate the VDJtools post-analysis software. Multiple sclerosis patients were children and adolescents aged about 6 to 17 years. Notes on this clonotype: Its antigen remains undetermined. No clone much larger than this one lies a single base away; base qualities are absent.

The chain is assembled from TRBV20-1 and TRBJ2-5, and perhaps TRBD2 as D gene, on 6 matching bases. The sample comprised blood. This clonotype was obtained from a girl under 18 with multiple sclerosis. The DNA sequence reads TGCAGTCCAGTGGAGGGCAAAGATGAGCAGTACTTC. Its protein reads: CSPVEGKDEQYF.